This paragraph reports one TCR beta chain. Authors' processing steps: Estimated nucleated cell counts came from reference gene primer amplification. The table came from immunoSEQ multiplex PCR; TCRdb's copy has only in-frame clones and leaves some out. V, J and clone size were drawn from that table, and D and trimming were deduced from the DNA. This table holds approximately 270,000 clones, approximately 90% found once. This CDR3 has 16 amino acids. Germline V lookup: CDR1 SGHTA, CDR2 FQGNSA. V lost 5 bases to trimming and J lost 2 bases, with 17 bases between them. This record belongs to a study of blood T cell repertoires in COVID-19. On the study more broadly: T cells, B-cell-depleted T cells, or PBMCs provided the cDNA or gDNA that served as material.

People in the exposed group encountered a COVID-19 case within 2 weeks before entering the study. The sample taken for sequencing was PBMCs or T cells enriched from blood (not recorded which). The TCR was taken from a man in his forties who had been exposed to COVID-19. The chain uses TRBV7-2 and TRBJ2-3; D is possibly TRBD2 (6 bases). CDR3 sequence (DNA): TGTGCCAGCAGCACCCGTGGACTAACTAACACAGATACGCAGTATTTT. Amino acids: CASSTRGLTNTDTQYF.